Presented here are 8 T cell receptor beta chains from one specimen sequenced in a study of sequential checkpoint blockade in melanoma. Assay: immunoSEQ multiplex PCR; the TCRdb copy retains only in-frame clones and omits some. The sample gives approximately 20,000 clones, around 26% of which show up once; 6.7% is in the top ten. Treatment: randomized to nivolumab then ipilimumab (arm A) or the reverse (arm B). The sequences come from tumor tissue (inferred from file names), collected from a patient given nivolumab and ipilimumab in sequence. These receptor sequences come from a human donor with melanoma.

This clone came up a few times. This chain connects TRBV9 to TRBJ2-1; 11 bases line up with TRBD2. V lost 0 bases to trimming and J lost 8 bases; unmatched junction nucleotides: 4. The CDR3 covers 15 residues. The germline gives CDR1 SGDLS, CDR2 YYNGEE. CDR3 bases: TGTGCCAGCAGCGTAGTAGCGGGGGGGATATATGAGCAGTTCTTC. Translation: CASSVVAGGIYEQFF.

This clone was picked up a small number of times. The chain joins TRBV23-1 to TRBJ1-5; D is undetermined. TRBV23-1 is marked as an open reading frame, function uncertain. Trimming removed 6 bases from V and 1 base from J, with 7 bases in between. The CDR3 runs 13 residues. The CDR3 protein is CASSLNSNQPQHF. CDR3 in DNA: TGCGCCAGCAGCTTGAACAGCAATCAGCCCCAGCATTTT.

This clone is large in the sample. The CDR3, as DNA: TGTGCCAGCAGCTCTCCGTTAAGTAGCGGGAGGGCCGCAGATACGCAGTATTTT. It translates to CASSSPLSSGRAADTQYF. This chain links TRBV11-3 with TRBJ2-3, with TRBD2 identical over 11 bases. J lost 4 bases, V lost 4 bases, and 13 bases had no gene match. The germline gives CDR1 SGHNT, CDR2 YENEEA. The CDR3 covers 18 residues. The full variable domain, its missing parts supplied by reference TRBV11-3 and TRBJ2-3, is EAGVVQSPRYKIIEKKQPVAFWCNPISGHNTLYWYLQNLGQGPELLIRYENEEAVDDSQLPKDRFSAERLKGVDSTLKIQPAELGDSAVYLCASSSPLSSGRAADTQYFGPGTRLTVL.

The chain's CDR3 is CSVPWTGLAGRTQYF. For the CDR3, the DNA is TGCAGCGTTCCGTGGACAGGACTAGCGGGGCGTACGCAGTATTTT. The V and J genes are TRBV29-1 and TRBJ2-3, with 12 bases identical to TRBD2. The CDR3 consists of 15 residues. The V and J ends lost 5 bases and 8 bases, in that order; junction bases with no gene match: 11. Per germline, CDR1 SQVTM and CDR2 ANQGSEA.

This clone was observed many times. This chain connects TRBV6-8 to TRBJ2-1, with TRBD2 matching 7 bases. The CDR3 covers 14 residues. J gave up 2 bases and V 6 bases, and 4 bases lay outside the gene matches. CDR1 and CDR2 (germline): MNHGY, SAAAGT. The DNA for the CDR3 is TGTGCCAGCAGCTTAGCGGGTCCCTACAATGAGCAGTTCTTC. Translating it yields CASSLAGPYNEQFF.

The chain has TRBV9 and TRBJ2-7; 9 nucleotides line up with TRBD1. The CDR3 consists of 14 residues. Germline-derived CDR1 and CDR2 are SGDLS and YYNGEE. The ends lost 3 bases at V and 6 bases at J; junction bases unmatched: 7. CDR3 nucleotides: TGTGCCAGCAGCGGACCAGGGACAGGGTCCGAGCAGTACTTC. This gives the protein CASSGPGTGSEQYF.

This clone was found a few times. The chain combines TRBV6-8 with TRBJ1-5; no reliable D call. V shed 7 bases and J shed 0 bases, with 10 bases lying between them. This CDR3 has 14 residues. Germline assignment: CDR1 MNHGY and CDR2 SAAAGT. CDR3 amino acids: CASIGQPSNQPQHF. CDR3 bases: TGTGCCAGCATTGGGCAGCCTAGCAATCAGCCCCAGCATTTT.

This clone occurred a few times. V usage is TRBV28 and J usage is TRBJ1-2; D is perhaps TRBD1 (6 bases). The germline CDR1 and CDR2 sequences are MDHEN and SYDVKM. The ends were cut back, 6 bases at V and 1 base at J, with 18 bases in the middle. CDR3 length: 16 amino acids. The CDR3 loop is CASSQGGGWDNYGYTF. CDR3 sequence (DNA): TGTGCCAGCAGCCAAGGGGGGGGTTGGGATAACTATGGCTACACCTTC.